This T cell receptor (beta chain) was profiled in a study of blood T cell repertoires in COVID-19. For the study at large: Some COVID-19 samples were acute and others convalescent; all came from the United States, Italy and Spain. Sources were T cells, B-cell-depleted T cells, or PBMCs; the material itself was cDNA or gDNA.

Germline CDR1 is SGHRS and CDR2 is YFSETQ. Trimming left V 5 bases short and J 10 bases short, with 20 bases between. The length of the CDR3 is 14 residues. Enrolled during active infection, Seattle patients were then followed longitudinally. In the original workflow: From reference gene primer amplification, estimates of nucleated cell counts were derived. The repertoire was sequenced with immunoSEQ multiplex PCR; TCRdb's copy has only in-frame clones and lacks some. V and J calls and clone size are as listed in that table; D and trimming were resolved from the DNA. The sample yields around 140,000 clones, 86% seen once.

The sample comprised peripheral blood. The V call is TRBV5-1, the J call TRBJ2-3; tentative D call: TRBD2 (5 bases). This clonotype was sampled from a woman in her 70s with COVID-19, enrolled during active disease. The CDR3 DNA reads as TGCGCCAGCAGTAATGGGGTTTCGGGGTTCGCGCAGTATTTT. Protein: CASSNGVSGFAQYF. Combining the CDR3 with reference TRBV5-1 and TRBJ2-3 gives the whole variable domain KAGVTQTPRYLIKTRGQQVTLSCSPISGHRSVSWYQQTPGQGLQFLFEYFSETQRNKGNFPGRFSGRQFSNSRSEMNVSTLELGDSALYLCASSNGVSGFAQYFGPGTRLTVL.